The 18 T cell receptor beta chains presented below share a single source sample, sequenced in a study of cytomegalovirus exposure and HLA in healthy donors. The PCR used 60 Vbeta and 13 Jbeta primers. TCRdb's copy holds only in-frame clones and misses some; the assay was immunoSEQ multiplex PCR. This table holds about 160,000 clones, about 85% found once. The sequencing sample was made of PBMCs. All receptors derive from a man between 18 and 29 years old in good health and CMV-seropositive.

The gene calls are TRBV30 and TRBJ2-3; TRBD2 aligns across 11 bases. CDR1 and CDR2 from the germline V gene are GTSNPN and SVGIG (reference sequence). This CDR3 region has 13 residues. V was clipped by 8 bases and J by 1 base; unmatched bases: 2. The CDR3 DNA follows: TGTGCCGTTAGCGGGGGGGGCACAGATACGCAGTATTTT. Translation gives CAVSGGGTDTQYF.

This sequence joins TRBV4-2 and TRBJ2-3; TRBD2 might be the D (6 bases). CDR3 length: 15 amino acids. V shed 1 base and J shed 2 bases, with 10 bases lying between them. The V gene's germline CDR1 is LGHNA and CDR2 YNFKEQ. The CDR3: CASSQGDLDTDTQYF. The CDR3 bases are TGTGCCAGCAGCCAAGGGGACTTAGACACAGATACGCAGTATTTT.

A word on this clone: Other DNA variants within this sample encode the same CDR3. The chain employs TRBV6-5 and TRBJ1-1, with D tentatively TRBD1 (6 bases). The CDR3 contains 13 residues. Trimming shortened V by 0 bases and J by 4 bases, and 6 bases separated the two germline ends. Germline loops: CDR1 MNHEY, CDR2 SVGAGI. CDR3 region: CASSYSGGTEAFF. CDR3 DNA: TGTGCCAGCAGTTACTCAGGGGGCACTGAAGCTTTCTTT.

The chain has TRBV11-3 and TRBJ2-1, with TRBD2 matching 9 bases. Germline CDR1 SGHNT, CDR2 YENEEA. Trimming took 5 bases from V and 10 from J; bases not matched to a gene: 12. The CDR3 has 15 amino acids. The DNA for the CDR3 is TGTGCCAGCAGCCGAAATGGCGGGGGGGCCGGCGAGCAGTTCTTC. Its protein is CASSRNGGGAGEQFF.

CDR3 protein: CASSIGGVPSEAFF. CDR3 DNA sequence: TGTGCCAGTAGTATTGGAGGGGTCCCCTCTGAAGCTTTCTTT. The chain combines TRBV19 with TRBJ1-1, with D maybe TRBD1 (5 bases). CDR1 and CDR2 (germline): LNHDA, SQIVND (reference sequence). The CDR3 has 14 amino acids. The ends were cut back, 3 bases at V and 6 bases at J, with 14 bases in the middle.

V gene TRBV4-3 combines with J gene TRBJ2-2; 8 bases are shared with TRBD2. The CDR3 contains 16 residues. J lost 4 bases, V lost 0 bases, and 4 bases had no gene match. Germline loops: CDR1 LGHNA, CDR2 YSLEER. CDR3 DNA sequence: TGCGCCAGCAGCCAAGAGGGGACTAGAACCACCGGGGAGCTGTTTTTT. Protein product: CASSQEGTRTTGELFF.

The V gene is TRBV7-2, the J gene TRBJ2-5; a possible D gene is TRBD1 (6 bases). The CDR3 sequence is 17 residues long. V lost 5 bases, J lost 12 bases, and 31 bases lay in between. Germline V gives CDR1 SGHTA, CDR2 FQGNSA. The chain's CDR3 is CASSRKQGPRDREPKYF. DNA of the CDR3: TGTGCCAGCAGCCGAAAACAGGGACCGAGAGATAGGGAACCGAAGTACTTC.

The V and J genes are TRBV11-1 and TRBJ1-2; 7 bases are shared with TRBD1. CDR3 size: 16 residues. Trimming at V came to 1 base and at J to 3 bases, leaving 8 bases not matched to a gene. Per the germline V gene, CDR1 is SGHAT and CDR2 is FQDESV (reference sequence). The CDR3: CASSLGGRTGDYGYTF. The CDR3 DNA follows: TGTGCCAGCAGCTTAGGGGGGCGGACAGGTGACTATGGCTACACCTTC.

This clone was picked up one time. V and J are TRBV11-2 and TRBJ2-7; the D gene is possibly TRBD1 (6 bases). Trimming took off 2 bases at V and 3 bases at J, with 8 bases between the two ends. This CDR3 has 13 amino acids. Germline loops: CDR1 SGHAT, CDR2 FQNNGV. CDR3 nucleotides: TGTGCCAGCAGCTTACAGGGGTACTACGAGCAGTACTTC. Residues: CASSLQGYYEQYF.

The chain carries TRBV5-1 and TRBJ2-5; 8 nucleotides match TRBD1. V dropped 7 bases and J dropped 2; count of bases not matched to a gene: 7. The germline gives CDR1 SGHRS, CDR2 YFSETQ. The CDR3 runs 14 residues. This CDR3 is CASGQGRSQETQYF. CDR3 in DNA: TGCGCCAGCGGACAGGGACGGTCTCAAGAGACCCAGTACTTC.

V gene TRBV29-1 combines with J gene TRBJ2-7; the D gene is possibly TRBD1 (5 bases). Germline values: CDR1 SQVTM, CDR2 ANQGSEA. This CDR3 comprises 12 residues. The V and J ends lost 7 bases and 4 bases respectively, with 14 bases between them. CDR3 nucleotide sequence: TGCAGCGCCTCAGACAGCGTTTACGAGCAGTACTTC. Its protein is CSASDSVYEQYF.

V and J are TRBV27 and TRBJ2-2; no firm D call. V was cut by 1 base and J by 6 bases, with 9 bases left in between. Germline-derived CDR1 and CDR2 are MNHEY and SMNVEV (reference sequence). The CDR3 has 14 residues. This CDR3 is CASSLYGLSGELFF. Written as DNA, the CDR3 is TGTGCCAGCAGTTTATACGGGTTATCCGGGGAGCTGTTTTTT.

The J gene is TRBJ2-1, the V gene TRBV9; TRBD2 aligns across 14 bases. V lost 2 bases, J lost 6 bases, and 1 base stayed unmatched. From germline, CDR1 is SGDLS and CDR2 YYNGEE. The CDR3 has 15 amino acids. Written as DNA, the CDR3 is TGTGCCAGCAGCGTCGGACTAGCGGGGGGCAATGAGCAGTTCTTC. Protein product: CASSVGLAGGNEQFF.

V is TRBV10-3 and J is TRBJ2-2; a weak D match, TRBD1 (6 bases). Germline CDR1 ENHRY, CDR2 SYGVKD. The CDR3 is made up of 13 amino acids. The ends were cut back, 8 bases at V and 5 bases at J, with 12 bases in the middle. CDR3 protein: CAIYRDLTGELFF. CDR3 coding DNA: TGTGCCATCTACAGGGATTTAACCGGGGAGCTGTTTTTT.

This chain connects TRBV14 to TRBJ1-2; no clear D. V was clipped by 0 bases and J by 2 bases, with 10 bases between them. The CDR3 length is 15 residues. CDR1 is SGHDN, CDR2 FVKESK, per germline. CDR3 coding DNA: TGTGCCAGCAGCCAAGACACGGGAGCCAACTATGGCTACACCTTC. Protein product: CASSQDTGANYGYTF.

This chain uses TRBV9 with TRBJ2-1; a weak D match, TRBD2 (6 bases). V lost 0 bases to trimming and J lost 4 bases, with 8 bases between them. This CDR3 region has 14 residues. Germline V CDR1 and CDR2: SGDLS, YYNGEE. CDR3 sequence (DNA): TGTGCCAGCAGCGTAGCGGGGGATTACAATGAGCAGTTCTTC. It specifies CASSVAGDYNEQFF.

V gene TRBV5-1 combines with J gene TRBJ2-1; a possible D gene is TRBD1 (5 bases). Between the trimmed V and J ends, which lost 2 bases and 10 bases, there was a span of 10 bases. CDR1 SGHRS and CDR2 YFSETQ come from the germline V gene. The CDR3 is made up of 12 amino acids. This CDR3 reads CASSFVDREQFF. CDR3 coding DNA: TGCGCCAGCAGCTTCGTAGACAGAGAGCAGTTCTTC.

The chain combines TRBV5-4 with TRBJ2-3; no clear D. Germline V gene sequence: CDR1 SGHNT, CDR2 YYREEE (reference sequence). The CDR3 has 14 residues. Trimming left V 1 base short and J 0 bases short, with 6 bases between. CDR3 DNA sequence: TGTGCCAGCAGCTTGAAGACTAGCACAGATACGCAGTATTTT. As protein: CASSLKTSTDTQYF.